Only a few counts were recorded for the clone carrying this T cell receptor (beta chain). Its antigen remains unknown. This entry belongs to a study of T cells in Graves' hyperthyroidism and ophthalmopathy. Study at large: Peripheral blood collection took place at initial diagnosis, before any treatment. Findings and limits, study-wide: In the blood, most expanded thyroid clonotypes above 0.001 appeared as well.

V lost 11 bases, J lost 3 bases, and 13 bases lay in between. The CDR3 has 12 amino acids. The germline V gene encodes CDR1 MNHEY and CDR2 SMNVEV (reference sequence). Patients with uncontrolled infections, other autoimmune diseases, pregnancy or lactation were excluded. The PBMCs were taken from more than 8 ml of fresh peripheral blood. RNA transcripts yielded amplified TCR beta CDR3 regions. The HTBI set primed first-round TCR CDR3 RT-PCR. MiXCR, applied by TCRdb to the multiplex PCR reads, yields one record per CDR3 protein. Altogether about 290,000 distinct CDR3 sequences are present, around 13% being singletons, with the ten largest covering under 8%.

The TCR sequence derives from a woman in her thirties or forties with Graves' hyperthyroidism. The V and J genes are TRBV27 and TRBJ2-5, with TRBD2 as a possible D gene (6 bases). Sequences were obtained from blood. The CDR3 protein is CACGAAEETQYF. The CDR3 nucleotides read TGTGCCTGCGGGGCGGCGGAAGAGACCCAGTACTTC.